These 18 T cell receptor beta chains were all obtained from the same sample, sequenced in a study of CD8 T cells in ankylosing spondylitis. Findings of the study overall: What seemed typical of ankylosing spondylitis blood was a TCR beta motif built from about eight highly homologous variants.

TCRdb used MiXCR to reprocess the 5' RACE reads, holding one entry per CDR3 protein. The sample carries about 800,000 distinct CDR3 sequences, about 11% recorded once. For these TCRs, the target antigens are not known. Sequencing was carried out using blood, either unsorted or a sorted T cell fraction (not recorded which). All receptors derive from a male donor with ankylosing spondylitis.

V usage is TRBV7-2 and J usage is TRBJ1-2; D remains ambiguous. The V gene lost 2 bases and the J gene lost 6 bases, with 7 bases spanning the gap. CDR1 SGHTA and CDR2 FQGNSA come from the germline V gene. The CDR3 length is 12 residues. CDR3 region: CASSLRPHGYTF. Here the CDR3 DNA reads TGTGCCAGCAGCTTACGCCCCCATGGCTACACCTTC.

This clonotype was counted only a few times. The chain combines TRBV6-5 with TRBJ2-7, with D possibly being TRBD1 (6 bases). V was pared by 4 bases and J by 3 bases, with 13 bases between. Germline values: CDR1 MNHEY, CDR2 SVGAGI. The CDR3 totals 14 residues. CDR3 protein: CASSFRGRVYEQYF. In nucleotides, the CDR3 is TGTGCCAGCAGTTTCAGGGGAAGGGTCTACGAGCAGTACTTC.

In this sample, this clonotype turned up a few times. This rearrangement joins TRBV5-1 to TRBJ1-1; weak D call: TRBD1 (5 bases). The germline V and J ends were trimmed by 6 bases and 1 base, with 10 bases remaining between them. The CDR3 covers 13 residues. Per germline, CDR1 SGHRS and CDR2 YFSETQ. The CDR3: CASNSQGNTEAFF. The CDR3 bases are TGCGCCAGCAACTCTCAGGGGAACACTGAAGCTTTCTTT. Full variable domain (rest looked up from reference TRBV5-1 and TRBJ1-1): KAGVTQTPRYLIKTRGQQVTLSCSPISGHRSVSWYQQTPGQGLQFLFEYFSETQRNKGNFPGRFSGRQFSNSRSEMNVSTLELGDSALYLCASNSQGNTEAFFGQGTRLTVV.

This clonotype was seen more than once but under ten times. V gene TRBV2 combines with J gene TRBJ2-7; D is undetermined. V was trimmed by 4 bases and J by 7 bases, leaving 11 bases between them. CDR1 and CDR2 (germline): SNHLY, FYNNEI. The CDR3 covers 12 residues. The CDR3 sequence: CASSAGSLEQYF. DNA of the CDR3: TGTGCCAGCAGTGCGGGCAGCCTGGAGCAGTACTTC.

The gene calls are TRBV4-2 and TRBJ2-1; TRBD1 agrees at 10 bases. The germline CDR1 and CDR2 sequences are LGHNA and YNFKEQ. Losses at the gene ends were 0 bases for V and 3 bases for J; bases not matched to a gene: 5. The CDR3 is 17 residues long. As DNA, the CDR3 is TGTGCCAGCAGCCAAGATCGGGACAGGGGCTTCTACAATGAGCAGTTCTTC. The encoded protein is CASSQDRDRGFYNEQFF.

The V gene is TRBV18, the J gene TRBJ1-5; 9 bases map to TRBD1. J was trimmed by 7 bases and V by 3 bases; bases with no gene match: 10. Germline loops: CDR1 KGHSH, CDR2 LQKENI. CDR3 length: 16 residues. CDR3 loop: CASSPTGTGTGQPQHF. The DNA of the CDR3 is TGTGCCAGCTCACCTACCGGGACAGGGACGGGACAGCCCCAGCATTTT.

J is TRBJ1-4 and V is TRBV7-8; D is ambiguous. In germline, CDR1 is SGHVS, CDR2 FQNEAQ. CDR3 length equals 15 residues. The V and J ends lost 1 base and 3 bases respectively, with 9 bases between them. The CDR3 DNA reads TGTGCCAGCAGCTTAGATCGAGGCGCTAATGAAAAACTGTTTTTT. Amino acids: CASSLDRGANEKLFF.

This clonotype was picked up a small number of times. The chain is built from TRBV19 and TRBJ1-4; weak D call: TRBD1 (5 bases). Trimming took off 7 bases at V and 8 bases at J, with 17 bases between the two ends. Germline loops: CDR1 LNHDA, CDR2 SQIVND (reference sequence). CDR3 size: 14 residues. In DNA form, the CDR3 reads TGTGCCAGTACCCTCGTGGGAGGGGCCGAAAAACTGTTTTTT. Translated, it gives CASTLVGGAEKLFF.

Only a few counts were recorded for this clonotype. The chain joins TRBV20-1 to TRBJ1-2; no firm D call. This CDR3 is 15 amino acids long. Germline CDR1 DFQATT, CDR2 SNEGSKA (reference sequence). V lost 6 bases, J lost 5 bases, and 22 bases lay in between. CDR3 DNA sequence: TGCAGTGCCAAAAAGTCTGGACCTCTCGGTTATGGCTACACCTTC. Amino acids: CSAKKSGPLGYGYTF.

The J gene is TRBJ1-6, the V gene TRBV6-5, with TRBD1 identical over 7 bases. Germline trimming cut 2 bases from V and 9 bases from J; bases unmatched to any gene: 4. The CDR3 totals 14 residues. The V gene's germline CDR1 is MNHEY and CDR2 SVGAGI. The CDR3 protein is CASSYGQAGSPLHF. In DNA form, the CDR3 reads TGTGCCAGCAGTTACGGACAGGCGGGTTCACCCCTCCACTTT.

This clonotype has a handful of counts. The chain couples TRBV7-8 to TRBJ1-4, with TRBD1 matching 8 bases. The ends lost 5 bases at V and 0 bases at J; junction bases unmatched: 8. CDR3 length: 17 residues. The V gene's germline CDR1 is SGHVS and CDR2 FQNEAQ. CDR3: CASSRDRGRATNEKLFF. The CDR3 bases are TGTGCCAGCAGCCGCGACAGGGGCCGTGCAACTAATGAAAAACTGTTTTTT.

This clonotype was seen repeatedly, ten times or more. This chain connects TRBV6-2 or TRBV6-3 to TRBJ2-3; D uncertain. Germline V gene lookup returns CDR1 MNHEY and CDR2 SVGEGT. The CDR3 is 12 residues long. Deletions cut 7 bases from V and 8 bases from J, with 13 bases between. This CDR3 is CASTPRLGTQYF. The CDR3 DNA sequence: TGTGCCAGCACTCCCCGCCTTGGTACGCAGTATTTT.

CDR3 DNA: TGCAGTGCAACCCAGGGTTGGGCTTTCTTT. This codes for CSATQGWAFF. This chain links TRBV20-1 with TRBJ1-1, with a weak D call TRBD1 (5 bases). Germline V lookup: CDR1 DFQATT, CDR2 SNEGSKA (reference sequence). Trimming cost V 6 bases and J 11 bases, with 13 bases left between them. The CDR3 length is 10 residues.

This clonotype was observed a handful of times. This chain links TRBV6-2 or TRBV6-3 with TRBJ2-7, with D unresolved. The CDR3 is 15 residues long. From germline, CDR1 is MNHEY and CDR2 SVGEGT. Trimming shortened V by 5 bases and J by 6 bases, and 20 bases separated the two germline ends. The CDR3, as DNA: TGTGCCAGCAGTCCATCGTCTATTTTTCGGTCCGAGCAGTACTTC. Translation gives CASSPSSIFRSEQYF.

This clonotype was detected once. The rearrangement joins TRBV18 to TRBJ2-7; 7 bases fit TRBD1. The CDR3 spans 15 residues. V shed 5 bases, J shed 0 bases, and the junction held 7 bases outside the gene matches. Germline assignment: CDR1 KGHSH and CDR2 LQKENI. The CDR3 loop is CASSETGTDSYEQYF. CDR3 coding DNA: TGTGCCAGCTCAGAAACCGGGACAGACTCCTACGAGCAGTACTTC.

This chain links TRBV7-2 with TRBJ2-3; 7 bases line up with TRBD1. Germline CDR1 SGHTA, CDR2 FQGNSA. This CDR3 is built from 15 residues. Losses at the gene ends were 3 bases for V and 2 bases for J; bases not matched to a gene: 5. CDR3 residues: CASSFDRVTTDTQYF. As DNA, the CDR3 is TGTGCCAGCAGCTTTGACAGGGTAACCACAGATACGCAGTATTTT.

The sample holds a few counts of this clonotype. The genes are TRBV6-5 and TRBJ1-2, with a weak D call TRBD1 (6 bases). The germline V gene encodes CDR1 MNHEY and CDR2 SVGAGI. Trimming removed 0 bases from V and 2 bases from J, with 10 bases in between. The CDR3 covers 15 residues. The CDR3 nucleotides are TGTGCCAGCAGTTACTCCGGACAGACCAACTATGGCTACACCTTC. Translation: CASSYSGQTNYGYTF.

The chain has TRBV7-3 and TRBJ2-6; 8 bases align to TRBD1. V was pared by 4 bases and J by 3 bases, with 2 bases of the junction left unmatched. Germline CDR1 SGHTA, CDR2 FQGTGA. There are 15 residues in the CDR3. CDR3 sequence (DNA): TGTGCCAGCAGCTCCAGGGGGCTTGGGGCCAACGTCCTGACTTTC. It translates to CASSSRGLGANVLTF.